This paragraph covers one TCR beta chain sequence. Its antigen is unidentified. Generated by immunoSEQ multiplex PCR, the TCRdb table keeps only in-frame clones and is missing some. The sample has tens of thousands of clones, about four fifths seen once. This sample was taken from a study of radiotherapy plus CTLA-4 blockade in lung cancer. Overall study context: Among patients, over 15% showed objective responses, and roughly 30% had disease control. General study results and limits: Early blood T cell clone dynamics, with interferon-beta, were reported to best predict response. Among blood TCR repertoires after radiotherapy plus ipilimumab, tumor-derived clones expanded.

Focal radiation and CTLA-4 blockade (ipilimumab) were tested in chemo-refractory metastatic non-small-cell lung cancer patients. This sequence originates from a human donor with non-small cell lung cancer whose response to radiotherapy plus ipilimumab could not be evaluated. This material consisted of peripheral blood, taken from a patient treated with radiotherapy plus ipilimumab.

The CDR3 region is CASSQVPWRVETQYF. CDR3 nucleotides: TGCGCCAGCAGCCAAGTCCCATGGAGGGTAGAGACCCAGTACTTC. This chain joins TRBV4-3 and TRBJ2-5; tentatively, D is TRBD2 (6 bases). Trimming pared 1 base from V and 4 bases from J, leaving 13 bases between. Looked up from germline, CDR1 is LGHNA and CDR2 is YSLEER. CDR3 length equals 15 residues.